Below, 27 T cell receptor beta chains from the same sample are listed, as sequenced in a study of tumor-infiltrating lymphocytes in primary liver carcinoma. Total RNA amounting to approximately 460 ng was the source from which TCR beta cDNA was made with a constant-region primer. Amplification in three nested multiplex PCR rounds with slightly modified ARM-PCR gave rise to TCR beta libraries. Two initial PCR rounds of about 10 cycles each paired TRBV1-TRBV30 forward primers with a C-beta reverse primer. TCRdb itself ran the multiplex PCR reads through MiXCR, one entry per CDR3 protein. The sample includes a few hundred thousand distinct CDR3 sequences, 50% to 75% of them seen just once. Unsorted whole blood supplied the RNA, and germline DNA was extracted too. Sample: peripheral blood. The receptor source for this set is a woman in her twenties or thirties with primary liver carcinoma and hepatitis B virus infection.

The rearrangement uses TRBV11-2 and TRBJ2-5, with D possibly TRBD2 on 5 matching bases. The V gene's germline CDR1 is SGHAT and CDR2 FQNNGV. The CDR3 has 13 amino acids. The V end was cut by 3 bases, the J end by 7 bases, with 12 bases between. CDR3 sequence reads: CASSFGIGGTQYF. DNA of the CDR3: TGTGCCAGCAGCTTCGGAATTGGAGGGACCCAGTACTTC.

Remarks on this clonotype: This may arise from a read error, as a much more abundant clone is one base away. The V and J genes are TRBV11-1 and TRBJ2-7; 8 positions match TRBD2. CDR1 and CDR2 from the germline V gene are SGHAT and FQDESV (reference sequence). This CDR3 has 16 residues. Trimming cost V 6 bases and J 9 bases; bases outside gene matches: 19. The CDR3 nucleotides read TGTGCCAGCAGTATAGCGGCGGGAGGCCTTTCGGGCGGGCAGTACTTC. Protein: CASSIAAGGLSGGQYF.

Remarks on this clonotype: The junction departs from germline at one end; a sequencing error may be responsible. The chain links TRBV12-3 or TRBV12-4 to TRBJ1-1; weak D call: TRBD1 (5 bases). The CDR3 is 15 amino acids. This CDR3 is CVSRQTPGLNTEAFF. The CDR3 coding sequence is TGTGTCAGCAGACAAACGCCAGGGTTAAACACTGAAGCTTTCTTT.

The chain carries TRBV7-9 and TRBJ2-1; D not certain. V lost 5 bases to trimming and J lost 9 bases, with 11 bases between them. The CDR3 consists of 12 residues. Germline V gene data show CDR1 as SEHNR and CDR2 as FQNEAQ (reference sequence). The CDR3 loop reads CASSRGRGEQFF. CDR3 DNA sequence: TGTGCCAGCAGCCGCGGAAGAGGTGAGCAGTTCTTC. The entire variable domain, with the rest obtained from reference TRBV7-9 and TRBJ2-1, is as follows: DTGVSQNPRHKITKRGQNVTFRCDPISEHNRLYWYRQTLGQGPEFLTYFQNEAQLEKSRLLSDRFSAERPKGSFSTLEIQRTEQGDSAMYLCASSRGRGEQFFGPGTRLTVL.

This clonotype has a count of ten or more. The V and J genes are TRBV12-3 or TRBV12-4 and TRBJ2-5, with D perhaps matching TRBD1 (6 bases). The germline V and J ends were trimmed by 5 bases and 5 bases, with 18 bases remaining between them. The CDR3 extends over 15 amino acids. CDR3 sequence (DNA): TGTGCCAGCAGTCCAACCCCCAGGGGTTGGGAGACCCAGTACTTC. Protein: CASSPTPRGWETQYF.

Ten or more counts support this clonotype. The CDR3, as DNA: TGTGCCAGCAGTTTATGGACTGGAAAAGAGACCCAGTACTTC. Protein sequence: CASSLWTGKETQYF. The chain joins TRBV12-3 or TRBV12-4 to TRBJ2-5; weak D call: TRBD2 (5 bases). The CDR3 sequence is 14 residues long. V lost 2 bases, J lost 3 bases, and 10 bases lay in between.

About this clonotype: Given a much more abundant clone one base away, this may be a read error. V and J are TRBV6-2 or TRBV6-3 and TRBJ1-5; TRBD1 might be the D (6 bases). The CDR3 length is 16 residues. CDR1 and CDR2 (germline): MNHEY, SVGEGT. The CDR3: CASSYSGARSNQSQHF. The DNA for the CDR3 is TGTGCCAGCAGTTACTCGGGGGCGAGGAGCAATCAGTCCCAGCATTTT.

This clonotype was counted between two and nine times. This chain joins TRBV30 and TRBJ1-6, with a possible D match to TRBD1 (5 bases). CDR1 and CDR2 from the germline V gene are GTSNPN and SVGIG (reference sequence). The CDR3 contains 13 residues. Trimming stripped 2 bases from V and 8 bases from J, with 10 bases between. CDR3 in DNA: TGTGCCTGGAGTCGGGGGGGAGATTCACCCCTCCACTTT. This translates into CAWSRGGDSPLHF. The variable domain in full, with the rest retrieved from reference TRBV30 and TRBJ1-6, is SQTIHQWPATLVQPVGSPLSLECTVEGTSNPNLYWYRQAAGRGLQLLFYSVGIGQISSEVPQNLSASRPQDRQFILSSKKLLLSDSGFYLCAWSRGGDSPLHFGNGTRLTVT.

There are a few counts of this clonotype. The genes are TRBV7-8 and TRBJ2-1; TRBD2 aligns across 8 bases. The germline V gene encodes CDR1 SGHVS and CDR2 FQNEAQ. The CDR3 consists of 15 residues. V shed 1 base and J 8 bases; nucleotides not matched to a gene: 7. CDR3 region: CASSLVQASGYEQFF. The CDR3 coding sequence is TGTGCCAGCAGCTTAGTTCAGGCTAGCGGGTATGAGCAGTTCTTC.

On this clonotype: Likely a read error: the CDR3 ends without its conserved phenylalanine or tryptophan. The chain joins TRBV11-2 to TRBJ2-1, with D possibly TRBD1 on 7 matching bases. Germline values: CDR1 SGHAT, CDR2 FQNNGV. V gave up 9 bases and J gave up 4 bases, with 22 bases separating them. This CDR3 is 16 amino acids long. The CDR3 spells CASSHGAGQTYNEQFI. CDR3 bases: TGTGCCAGTAGCCACGGGGCGGGACAGACTTACAATGAGCAGTTCATC.

This clonotype appeared many times. The V and J genes are TRBV6-1 and TRBJ2-7; D is uncertain. The CDR3 length is 11 residues. Deletions cut 6 bases from V and 9 bases from J, with 12 bases between. The germline V gene has CDR1 MNHNS and CDR2 SASEGT. CDR3 sequence: CASRLGQLQYF. The CDR3, as DNA: TGTGCCAGCAGGCTGGGCCAATTGCAGTACTTC.

This clonotype has more than one count but fewer than ten. V is TRBV5-5 and J is TRBJ2-2; the match to TRBD2 covers 7 bases. J gave up 3 bases and V 3 bases, and 2 bases lay outside the gene matches. The germline gives CDR1 SGHKS, CDR2 YYEKEE (reference sequence). The CDR3 extends over 14 amino acids. In DNA, the CDR3 is TGTGCCAGCAGCTGGGGGGGGGACACCGGGGAGCTGTTTTTT. Protein sequence: CASSWGGDTGELFF.

Comment on this clonotype: This may arise from a read error, as a much more abundant clone is one base away. The chain joins TRBV6-2 or TRBV6-3 to TRBJ1-5, with D uncertain. Trimming shortened V by 2 bases and J by 7 bases, and 12 bases separated the two germline ends. Germline values: CDR1 MNHEY, CDR2 SVGEGT. The CDR3 length is 14 residues. Written as DNA, the CDR3 is TGTGCCAGCAGTTACCCCGGGGTACGGCAGCCCCAGCATTTT. Its translation: CASSYPGVRQPQHF.

This clonotype came up a few times. A much larger clone differs by one base, so this may be a read error. The chain employs TRBV29-1 and TRBJ1-5, with D perhaps matching TRBD1 (5 bases). The CDR3 has 12 amino acids. Looked up from germline, CDR1 is SQVTM and CDR2 is ANQGSEA. CDR3 region: CGVGTANQPQHF. Here the CDR3 DNA reads TGCGGCGTTGGGACGGCGAATCAGCCCCAGCATTTT.

This clonotype has only one observation. The chain has TRBV29-1 and TRBJ2-7; 15 nucleotides match TRBD2. Trimming cost V 6 bases and J 7 bases; bases outside gene matches: 7. Germline CDR1 and CDR2: SQVTM and ANQGSEA. The CDR3 length is 14 residues. The CDR3 reads CSVGTSGRSGEQYF. CDR3 bases: TGCAGCGTCGGGACTAGCGGGAGGTCTGGGGAGCAGTACTTC.

This clonotype has a count of ten or more. CDR3 DNA sequence: TGTGCCATCAGTGAGTCCCTAGCTACAGATACGCAGTATTTT. Translation: CAISESLATDTQYF. This sequence joins TRBV10-3 and TRBJ2-3; tentatively, D is TRBD2 (5 bases). Trimming took off 0 bases at V and 3 bases at J, with 7 bases between the two ends. The CDR3 is 14 residues long. Germline V CDR1 and CDR2: ENHRY, SYGVKD.

The chain links TRBV6-5 to TRBJ2-2; the D call may be TRBD1 or TRBD2 (5 bases each). The CDR3 contains 13 residues. Germline CDR1 MNHEY, CDR2 SVGAGI. With 5 bases removed from V and 6 bases from J, the gap between germline ends came to 10 bases. CDR3 in DNA: TGTGCCAGCAGTACAGGACTTCCCGGGGAGCTGTTTTTT. This encodes CASSTGLPGELFF.

V gene TRBV30 combines with J gene TRBJ2-3; TRBD2 matches 11 bases. Germline V gene sequence: CDR1 GTSNPN, CDR2 SVGIG (reference sequence). The V segment lost 1 base and the J segment 4 bases; nucleotides outside the gene matches: 4. The CDR3 is made up of 15 amino acids. The CDR3 is CAWSGTSGSADTQYF. The DNA for the CDR3 is TGTGCCTGGAGTGGAACTAGCGGGAGTGCAGATACGCAGTATTTT.

As regards this clonotype: This may arise from a read error, as a much more abundant clone is one base away. The chain joins TRBV6-6 to TRBJ2-5; D is possibly TRBD1 (6 bases). The CDR3 length is 14 residues. Germline loops: CDR1 MNHNY, CDR2 SVGAGI (reference sequence). DNA for the CDR3: TGTGCCAGCAGTTACTCGGCAGGGGTCGAGACCAAGTACTTC. Translation gives CASSYSAGVETKYF.

There are many counts of this clonotype. The CDR3 is CASSQGLEPTGELFF. CDR3 nucleotides: TGTGCCAGCAGCCAGGGACTAGAGCCCACCGGGGAGCTGTTTTTT. The rearrangement links TRBV6-5 to TRBJ2-2, with 8 bases that match TRBD2. V was pared by 6 bases and J by 4 bases, with 7 bases of the junction left unmatched. Germline CDR1 is MNHEY and CDR2 is SVGAGI. This CDR3 is 15 amino acids long.

With respect to this clonotype: At one boundary the junction diverges from the germline segment, which might be a read error. The chain employs TRBV11-2 and TRBJ2-1; TRBD2 is a possible D gene (5 bases). There are 15 residues in the CDR3. Looked up from germline, CDR1 is SGHAT and CDR2 is FQNNGV. CDR3: CTSSPYGGLANEEFF. For the CDR3, the DNA is TGTACCAGCAGCCCATACGGCGGCCTAGCAAATGAGGAGTTCTTC.

This clonotype was seen more than once but under ten times. This chain connects TRBV6-6 to TRBJ1-5; tentatively, D is TRBD1 (6 bases). V lost 6 bases and J 5 bases, leaving 14 bases between the germline ends. CDR1 and CDR2 from the germline V gene are MNHNY and SVGAGI (reference sequence). The CDR3 length is 14 residues. As DNA, the CDR3 is TGTGCCAGCAGCCAAAAGGGGGGGGATCAGCCCCAGCATTTT. This gives the protein CASSQKGGDQPQHF.

About this clonotype itself: Its ends do not fully match the called genes, so a read error is possible. This rearrangement joins TRBV6-6 to TRBJ1-5; TRBD1 is a possible D gene (6 bases). The germline CDR1 and CDR2 sequences are MNHNY and SVGAGI (reference sequence). This CDR3 is 16 amino acids long. CDR3 sequence: CASRGQQGYSNQLQHF. The CDR3 coding sequence is TGTGCCAGCAGGGGCCAACAGGGTTATAGCAATCAGCTCCAGCATTTT.

The chain couples TRBV5-6 to TRBJ2-7, with D unclear. The V gene's germline CDR1 is SGHDT and CDR2 YYEEEE. The CDR3 sequence is 15 residues long. Trimming took 0 bases from V and 3 from J, leaving 13 bases between them. The CDR3 DNA reads TGTGCCAGCAGCTTGGGATCCAACGTCCTCTACGAGCAGTACTTC. It encodes CASSLGSNVLYEQYF.

This clonotype showed up many times. V gene TRBV10-1 combines with J gene TRBJ2-5, with D maybe TRBD1 (5 bases). Trimming took 3 bases from V and 7 from J, leaving 12 bases between them. CDR3 length: 13 residues. The germline V gene has CDR1 WNHNN and CDR2 SYGVQD (reference sequence). The CDR3 region has the DNA TGCGCCAGCAGTGATGCAGGGTCAGGGACCCAGTACTTC. Its translation: CASSDAGSGTQYF.

Regarding this clonotype: A read error may explain this, as a much larger clone is one base away. The chain joins TRBV6-2 or TRBV6-3 to TRBJ2-7, with TRBD2 matching over 8 bases. Germline V gene lookup returns CDR1 MNHEY and CDR2 SVGEGT. Germline trimming cut 2 bases from V and 9 bases from J; bases unmatched to any gene: 18. This CDR3 comprises 17 residues. The CDR3 protein is CASSYAPAGVPLGVQYF. The CDR3 nucleotides are TGTGCCAGCAGTTACGCGCCAGCGGGAGTCCCCCTTGGGGTGCAGTACTTC.

A word on this clonotype: One base away lies a much larger clone, so this may be a sequencing read error. The chain combines TRBV12-3 or TRBV12-4 with TRBJ1-6; D not certain. The V gene lost 6 bases and the J gene lost 7 bases, with 13 bases spanning the gap. The CDR3 contains 14 residues. The CDR3 region has the DNA TGTGCCAGCAGCCTAGACAACACAAATTCACCCCTCCACTTT. Protein: CASSLDNTNSPLHF.